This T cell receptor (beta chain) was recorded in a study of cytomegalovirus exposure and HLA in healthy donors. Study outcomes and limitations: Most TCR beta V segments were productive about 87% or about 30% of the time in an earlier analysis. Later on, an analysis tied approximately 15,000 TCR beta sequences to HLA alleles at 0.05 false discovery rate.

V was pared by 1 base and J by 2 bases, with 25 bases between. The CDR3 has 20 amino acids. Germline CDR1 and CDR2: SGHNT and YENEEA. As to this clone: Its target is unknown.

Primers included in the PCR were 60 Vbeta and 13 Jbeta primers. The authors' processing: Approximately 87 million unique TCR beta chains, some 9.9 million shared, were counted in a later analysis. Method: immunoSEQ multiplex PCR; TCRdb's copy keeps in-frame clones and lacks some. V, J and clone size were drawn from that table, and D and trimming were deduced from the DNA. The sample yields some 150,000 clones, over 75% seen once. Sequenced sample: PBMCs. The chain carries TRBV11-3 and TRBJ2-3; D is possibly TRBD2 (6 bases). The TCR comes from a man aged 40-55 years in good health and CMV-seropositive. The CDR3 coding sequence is TGTGCCAGCAGCTTAGGTCTAGCGAGACCCGCGAGTGCACACACAGATACGCAGTATTTT. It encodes CASSLGLARPASAHTDTQYF.